This T cell receptor beta chain was profiled in a study of cytomegalovirus exposure and HLA in healthy donors. Findings and caveats of the study: An assumption of roughly uniform sequencing depth across donors underlay the presence/absence analyses.

On this clone: Antigen specificity is unknown.

Germline CDR1 reads MDHEN; CDR2 reads SYDVKM. The CDR3 consists of 12 residues. Deletions cut 6 bases from V and 8 bases from J, with 8 bases between. A multiplex PCR was run with 60 Vbeta primers and 13 Jbeta primers. TCRdb keeps only in-frame clones here, not all; method: immunoSEQ multiplex PCR. Counted here are roughly 150,000 clones, 65% to 80% occurring once; the ten biggest clones make up roughly 6.4%. The sample taken for sequencing was PBMCs. The V call is TRBV28, the J call TRBJ1-6; no reliable D call. The TCR sequence derives from a woman aged 40 to 55 in good health and CMV-seropositive. In DNA form, the CDR3 reads TGTGCCAGCAGCTTGGACTATTCACCCCTCCACTTT. Amino acid sequence: CASSLDYSPLHF.